Below, 18 T cell receptor beta chains from the same sample are listed, as sequenced in a study of T cells in Graves' hyperthyroidism and ophthalmopathy. It was RNA transcripts that yielded the amplified TCR beta CDR3 regions. HTBI primers were used for first-round RT-PCR of the TCR CDR3. TCRdb used MiXCR to reprocess the multiplex PCR reads, holding one entry per CDR3 protein. The sample holds 250,000 to 300,000 distinct CDR3 sequences; over 15% are singletons and the top ten take over 50%. The sample was blood. These receptors originate from an older woman with Graves' ophthalmopathy.

There are a few counts of this clonotype. The rearrangement uses TRBV9 and TRBJ2-1; D is perhaps TRBD2 (5 bases). This CDR3 has 17 amino acids. Trimming took off 2 bases at V and 5 bases at J, with 20 bases between the two ends. CDR1 SGDLS and CDR2 YYNGEE come from the germline V gene. The CDR3 spells CASSVAQPLARDNEQFF. Written as DNA, the CDR3 is TGTGCCAGCAGCGTGGCCCAGCCCCTAGCCCGGGACAATGAGCAGTTCTTC.

In its sample, this clonotype was seen many times. The CDR3 coding sequence is TGTGCCAGCAGCTTAGGAGGGGGCAGGGTCACAGATACGCAGTATTTT. Translation gives CASSLGGGRVTDTQYF. The chain has TRBV7-9 and TRBJ2-3, with 7 nucleotides matching TRBD1. The CDR3 loop spans 16 amino acids. CDR1 SEHNR and CDR2 FQNEAQ come from the germline V gene (reference sequence). V was clipped by 1 base and J by 2 bases; unmatched bases: 6. Together with reference TRBV7-9 and TRBJ2-3, the CDR3 gives the full variable domain: DTGVSQNPRHKITKRGQNVTFRCDPISEHNRLYWYRQTLGQGPEFLTYFQNEAQLEKSRLLSDRFSAERPKGSFSTLEIQRTEQGDSAMYLCASSLGGGRVTDTQYFGPGTRLTVL.

This clonotype was counted ten times or more. V usage is TRBV6-2 or TRBV6-3 and J usage is TRBJ1-2, with D possibly TRBD1 on 5 matching bases. Trimming left V 6 bases short and J 7 bases short, with 18 bases between. This CDR3 is built from 14 residues. Germline assignment: CDR1 MNHEY and CDR2 SVGEGT. The CDR3, as DNA: TGTGCCAGCAGGGACTCCGGGGGTGAGACTGGCTACACCTTC. Translation: CASRDSGGETGYTF.

This clonotype was detected only a few times. V usage is TRBV6-1 and J usage is TRBJ1-4; no reliable D call. CDR3 length equals 14 residues. Germline CDR1 reads MNHNS; CDR2 reads SASEGT. V was pared by 1 base and J by 2 bases, with 5 bases between. The CDR3: CASSEEKTNEKLFF. The CDR3, as DNA: TGTGCCAGCAGTGAAGAAAAGACTAATGAAAAACTGTTTTTT.

J is TRBJ1-6 and V is TRBV19, with D uncertain. The germline gives CDR1 LNHDA, CDR2 SQIVND (reference sequence). The CDR3 runs 15 residues. V dropped 6 bases and J dropped 4 bases, with 13 bases sitting between them. CDR3 sequence: CASSSGRMYNSPLHF. The CDR3 nucleotides read TGTGCCAGTAGCAGCGGACGGATGTATAATTCACCCCTCCACTTT.

J is TRBJ1-1 and V is TRBV5-1, with 10 positions matching TRBD1. In germline, CDR1 is SGHRS, CDR2 YFSETQ. The CDR3 covers 15 residues. J was trimmed by 0 bases and V by 5 bases; bases with no gene match: 4. CDR3 nucleotides: TGCGCCAGCAGGGGACAGGGGACCATGAACACTGAAGCTTTCTTT. It translates to CASRGQGTMNTEAFF.

This clonotype was seen ten or more times. This chain joins TRBV20-1 and TRBJ1-1; D is perhaps TRBD1 (6 bases). The CDR3 extends over 14 amino acids. Looked up from germline, CDR1 is DFQATT and CDR2 is SNEGSKA (reference sequence). Deletions cut 3 bases from V and 0 bases from J, with 11 bases between. The CDR3 loop reads CSASSQGMNTEAFF. The CDR3 DNA sequence: TGCAGTGCTAGTAGTCAGGGGATGAACACTGAAGCTTTCTTT.

This clonotype was found many times. The V and J genes are TRBV14 and TRBJ2-2, with D possibly matching TRBD2 (5 bases). The germline CDR1 and CDR2 sequences are SGHDN and FVKESK. The CDR3 has 15 residues. V was cut by 3 bases and J by 4 bases, with 12 bases left in between. CDR3 in amino acids: CASSQDEGSTGELFF. The CDR3, as DNA: TGTGCCAGCAGCCAGGACGAGGGCAGCACCGGGGAGCTGTTTTTT.

This chain joins TRBV9 and TRBJ2-5, with 13 bases that match TRBD2. Germline assignment: CDR1 SGDLS and CDR2 YYNGEE. The CDR3 covers 16 residues. The V gene end was trimmed by 3 bases and the J gene end by 6 bases; junction bases not matched to a gene: 8. CDR3 protein: CASSDKLAGGPKTQYF. The CDR3 DNA reads TGTGCCAGCAGCGACAAACTAGCGGGGGGGCCAAAGACCCAGTACTTC.

This clonotype showed up many times. V gene TRBV12-3 or TRBV12-4 combines with J gene TRBJ2-1, with D maybe TRBD1 (6 bases). The CDR3 runs 13 residues. Trimming stripped 1 base from V and 5 bases from J, with 6 bases between. In DNA, the CDR3 is TGTGCCAGCAGTTTAGACAGGGACAATGAGCAGTTCTTC. This encodes CASSLDRDNEQFF.

The rearrangement uses TRBV10-2 and TRBJ2-5; 10 bases line up with TRBD1. J gave up 2 bases and V 5 bases, and 8 bases lay outside the gene matches. The CDR3 length is 16 residues. CDR1 WSHSY and CDR2 SAAADI come from the germline V gene. CDR3 sequence (DNA): TGCGCCAGCAGTCGACAGGGGGCGGGTTGGCAAGAGACCCAGTACTTC. Translation: CASSRQGAGWQETQYF.

This clonotype was seen at least ten times. Here the CDR3 reads CSARAGGRNQPQHF. The CDR3 nucleotides read TGCAGTGCTAGAGCAGGGGGGCGAAATCAGCCCCAGCATTTT. V is TRBV20-1 and J is TRBJ1-5; 7 nucleotides line up with TRBD1. This CDR3 comprises 14 residues. V trimming: 1 base; J trimming: 4 bases; junction bases outside the gene matches: 4. Germline V lookup: CDR1 DFQATT, CDR2 SNEGSKA (reference sequence).

This clonotype occurred a few times. V gene TRBV20-1 combines with J gene TRBJ2-2, with 9 positions matching TRBD2. Germline V CDR1 and CDR2: DFQATT, SNEGSKA (reference sequence). The CDR3 sequence is 14 residues long. Trimming removed 7 bases from V and 4 bases from J; junction bases left unmatched: 7. CDR3 nucleotides: TGCAGTGGCTCTAGCGGGACGCCCACCGGGGAGCTGTTTTTT. Its protein is CSGSSGTPTGELFF.

This chain uses TRBV7-2 with TRBJ2-7, with 9 bases lining up with TRBD1. The CDR3 covers 13 residues. Per germline, CDR1 SGHTA and CDR2 FQGNSA. After removal of 8 bases from V and 2 bases from J, the junction contained 4 bases not matched to a gene. CDR3 in DNA: TGTGCCAGCGGCGGGACAGGGACCTACGAGCAGTACTTC. As protein: CASGGTGTYEQYF.

This clonotype came up many times. This sequence joins TRBV5-1 and TRBJ2-5; a possible D gene is TRBD1 (5 bases). This CDR3 spans 13 amino acids. Germline V CDR1 and CDR2: SGHRS, YFSETQ. The germline V and J ends were trimmed by 1 base and 5 bases, with 9 bases remaining between them. This chain's CDR3 is CASSLYAGETQYF. CDR3 sequence (DNA): TGCGCCAGCAGCTTGTATGCAGGGGAGACCCAGTACTTC. Full variable domain (outside the CDR3, taken from reference TRBV5-1 and TRBJ2-5): KAGVTQTPRYLIKTRGQQVTLSCSPISGHRSVSWYQQTPGQGLQFLFEYFSETQRNKGNFPGRFSGRQFSNSRSEMNVSTLELGDSALYLCASSLYAGETQYFGPGTRLLVL.

In this sample, this clonotype turned up many times. V usage is TRBV7-3 and J usage is TRBJ2-7, with a possible D match to TRBD2 (5 bases). Germline V CDR1 and CDR2: SGHTA, FQGTGA. The V end was cut by 2 bases, the J end by 0 bases, with 8 bases between. CDR3 size: 14 residues. The CDR3 region has the DNA TGTGCCAGCAGCTTAGATCGGGACTCCTACGAGCAGTACTTC. It is translated as CASSLDRDSYEQYF.

This clonotype was seen more than once but under ten times. V and J are TRBV10-3 and TRBJ1-4; TRBD1 matches 8 bases. The CDR3 extends over 16 amino acids. Germline assignment: CDR1 ENHRY and CDR2 SYGVKD. The V segment lost 4 bases and the J segment 2 bases; nucleotides outside the gene matches: 6. Here the CDR3 reads CAISAQGAGTNEKLFF. CDR3 bases: TGTGCCATCAGTGCGCAGGGGGCTGGGACTAATGAAAAACTGTTTTTT.

This clonotype was seen many times. CDR3 nucleotides: TGTGCCAGCAGCTCCCCGGGACAGGGATCCTACGAGCAGTACTTC. This sequence encodes CASSSPGQGSYEQYF. The gene calls are TRBV6-2 or TRBV6-3 and TRBJ2-7, with 9 bases fitting TRBD1. This CDR3 contains 15 residues. The V gene end was trimmed by 6 bases and the J gene end by 1 base; junction bases not matched to a gene: 7. Germline V gene sequence: CDR1 MNHEY, CDR2 SVGEGT.